This TCR beta chain was retrieved from a study of blood T cell repertoires in COVID-19. Study context: In each case, the material was cDNA or gDNA derived from T cells, B-cell-depleted T cells, or PBMCs.

Participant-given clinical history determined each cohort assignment. Participants in the exposed group had met a COVID-19 case in the 2 weeks before joining the study. The CDR3 sequence is 18 residues long. Methods used by the authors: It was from reference gene primer amplification that nucleated cell counts were estimated. The assay was immunoSEQ multiplex PCR, and TCRdb's table has in-frame clones only and misses some. V, J and clone size are those of that table, while D and trimming were read from the DNA. The top ten hold 5% of the sample, which has about 280,000 clones, 82% seen once. Sequenced material: PBMCs or T cells enriched from blood (not recorded which). The clonotype originates from a middle-aged man who had been exposed to COVID-19. The chain carries TRBV1 and TRBJ2-2; the table's D call of TRBD2 was not tested on the DNA. TRBV1 is a pseudogene locus. The DNA for the CDR3 is TGCACCAGCAGCCAACGCGTGACTAGCGGGAGAGGCACCGGGGAGCTGTTTTTT. This gives the protein CTSSQRVTSGRGTGELFF.